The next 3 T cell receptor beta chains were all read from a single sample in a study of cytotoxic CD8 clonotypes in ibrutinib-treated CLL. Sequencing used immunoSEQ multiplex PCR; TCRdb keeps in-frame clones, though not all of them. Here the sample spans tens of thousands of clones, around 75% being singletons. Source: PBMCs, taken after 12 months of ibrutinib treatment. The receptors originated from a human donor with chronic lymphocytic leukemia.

The CDR3 sequence: CASSEDSHEQYF. In DNA form, the CDR3 reads TGTGCCAGTAGTGAGGACAGCCACGAGCAGTACTTC. The rearrangement joins TRBV19 to TRBJ2-7; weak D call: TRBD1 (6 bases). This CDR3 is built from 12 residues. The V end was cut by 5 bases, the J end by 5 bases, with 10 bases between. Germline CDR1 LNHDA, CDR2 SQIVND (reference sequence).

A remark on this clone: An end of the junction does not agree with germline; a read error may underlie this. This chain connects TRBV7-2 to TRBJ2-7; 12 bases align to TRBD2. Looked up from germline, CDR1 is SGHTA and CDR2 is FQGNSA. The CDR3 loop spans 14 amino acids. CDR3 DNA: TGTGCCAGCAGCCTAGCGGGAGGGCCCTACGAGCAGTACTTC. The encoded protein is CASSLAGGPYEQYF.

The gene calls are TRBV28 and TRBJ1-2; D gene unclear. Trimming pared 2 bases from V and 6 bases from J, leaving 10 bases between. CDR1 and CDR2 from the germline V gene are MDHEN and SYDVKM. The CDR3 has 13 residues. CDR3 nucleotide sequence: TGTGCCAGCAGTTTAGGGATTGGGGATGGCTACACCTTC. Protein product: CASSLGIGDGYTF.